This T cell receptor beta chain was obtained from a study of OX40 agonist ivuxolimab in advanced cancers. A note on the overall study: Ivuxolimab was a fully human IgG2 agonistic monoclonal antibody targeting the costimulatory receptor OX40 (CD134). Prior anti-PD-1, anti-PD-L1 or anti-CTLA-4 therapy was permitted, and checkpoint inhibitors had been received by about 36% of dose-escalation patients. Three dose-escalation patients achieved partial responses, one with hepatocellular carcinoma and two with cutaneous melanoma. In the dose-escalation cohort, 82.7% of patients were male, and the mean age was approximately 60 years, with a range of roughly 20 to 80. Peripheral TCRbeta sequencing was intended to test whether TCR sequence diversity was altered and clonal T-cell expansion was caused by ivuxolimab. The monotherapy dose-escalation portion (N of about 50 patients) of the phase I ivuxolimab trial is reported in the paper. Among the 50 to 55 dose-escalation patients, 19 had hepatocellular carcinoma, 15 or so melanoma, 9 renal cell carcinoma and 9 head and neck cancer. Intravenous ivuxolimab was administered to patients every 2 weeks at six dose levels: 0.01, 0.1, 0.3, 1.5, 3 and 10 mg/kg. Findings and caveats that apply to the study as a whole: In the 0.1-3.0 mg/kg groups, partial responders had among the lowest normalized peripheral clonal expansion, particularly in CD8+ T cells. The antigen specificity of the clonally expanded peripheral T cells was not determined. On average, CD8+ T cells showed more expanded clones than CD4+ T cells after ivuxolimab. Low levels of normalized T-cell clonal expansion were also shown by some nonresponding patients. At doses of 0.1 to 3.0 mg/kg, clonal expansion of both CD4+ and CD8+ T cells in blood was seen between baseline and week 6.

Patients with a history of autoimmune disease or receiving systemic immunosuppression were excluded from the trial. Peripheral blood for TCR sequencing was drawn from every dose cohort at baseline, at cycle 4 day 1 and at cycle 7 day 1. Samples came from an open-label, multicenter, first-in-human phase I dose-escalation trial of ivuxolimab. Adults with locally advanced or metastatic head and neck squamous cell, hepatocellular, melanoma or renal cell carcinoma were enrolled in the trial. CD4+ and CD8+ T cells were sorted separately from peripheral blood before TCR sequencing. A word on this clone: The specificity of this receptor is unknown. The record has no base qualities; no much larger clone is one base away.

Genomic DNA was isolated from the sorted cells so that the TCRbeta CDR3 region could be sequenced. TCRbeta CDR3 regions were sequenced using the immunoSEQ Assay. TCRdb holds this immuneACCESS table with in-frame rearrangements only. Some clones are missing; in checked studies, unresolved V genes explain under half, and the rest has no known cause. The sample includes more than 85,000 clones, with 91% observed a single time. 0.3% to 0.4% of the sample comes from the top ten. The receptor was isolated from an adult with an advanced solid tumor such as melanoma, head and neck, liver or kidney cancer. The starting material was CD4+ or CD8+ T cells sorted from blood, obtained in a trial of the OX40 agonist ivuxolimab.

CDR3 sequence: CASSLNPTGRGGIQYF. The DNA is as follows: TGTGCCAGCAGCTTAAACCCGACAGGGCGTGGGGGCATTCAGTACTTC. This chain is built from TRBV11-2 and TRBJ2-4, and TRBD1 matches 7 of the central bases. The CDR3 has 16 amino acids, counting the end cysteine and phenylalanine. Of all the DNA, just the CDR3 is kept, 48 bases in frame from base 1. From a lookup of the germline V gene, CDR1 and CDR2 are SGHAT and FQNNGV. The V end gives up 2 bases and the J end 9 bases, leaving 13 bases in the junction not matched to a gene.